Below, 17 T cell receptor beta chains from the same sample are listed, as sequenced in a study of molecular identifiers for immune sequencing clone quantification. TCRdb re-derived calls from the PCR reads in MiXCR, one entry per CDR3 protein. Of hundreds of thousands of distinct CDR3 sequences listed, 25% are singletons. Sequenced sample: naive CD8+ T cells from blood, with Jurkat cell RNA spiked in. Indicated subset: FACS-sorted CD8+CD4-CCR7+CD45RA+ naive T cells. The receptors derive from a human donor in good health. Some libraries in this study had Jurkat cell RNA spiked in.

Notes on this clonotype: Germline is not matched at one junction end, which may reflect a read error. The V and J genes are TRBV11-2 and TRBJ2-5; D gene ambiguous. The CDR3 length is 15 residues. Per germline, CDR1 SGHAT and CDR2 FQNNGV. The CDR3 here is CASSSKLDLQETRYF. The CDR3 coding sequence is TGTGCCAGCAGCTCGAAGCTAGATTTGCAAGAGACCCGGTACTTC.

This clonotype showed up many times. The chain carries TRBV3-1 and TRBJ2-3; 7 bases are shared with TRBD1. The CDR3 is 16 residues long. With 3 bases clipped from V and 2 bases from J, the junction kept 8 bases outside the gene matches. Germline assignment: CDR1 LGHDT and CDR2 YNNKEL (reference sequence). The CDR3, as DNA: TGTGCCAGCAGCCACGGATTTGGACAGGTCACAGATACGCAGTATTTT. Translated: CASSHGFGQVTDTQYF.

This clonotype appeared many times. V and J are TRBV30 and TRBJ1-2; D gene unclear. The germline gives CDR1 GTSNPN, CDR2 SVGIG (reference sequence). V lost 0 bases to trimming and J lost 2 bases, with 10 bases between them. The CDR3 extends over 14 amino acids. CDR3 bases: TGTGCCTGGAGTGTATGGAATACGAACTATGGCTACACCTTC. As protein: CAWSVWNTNYGYTF.

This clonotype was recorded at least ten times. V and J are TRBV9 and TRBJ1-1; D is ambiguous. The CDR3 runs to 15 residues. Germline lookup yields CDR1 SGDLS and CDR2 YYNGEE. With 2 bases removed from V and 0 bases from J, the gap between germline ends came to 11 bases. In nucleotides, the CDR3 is TGTGCCAGCAGCGTCAGTGGGAATTTGAACACTGAAGCTTTCTTT. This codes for CASSVSGNLNTEAFF.

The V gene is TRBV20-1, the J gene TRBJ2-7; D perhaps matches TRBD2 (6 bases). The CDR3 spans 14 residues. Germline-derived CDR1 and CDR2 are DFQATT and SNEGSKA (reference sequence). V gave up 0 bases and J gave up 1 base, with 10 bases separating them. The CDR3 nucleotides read TGCAGTGCTAGAGATCAGGAGGGTTCCTACGAGCAGTACTTC. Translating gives CSARDQEGSYEQYF.

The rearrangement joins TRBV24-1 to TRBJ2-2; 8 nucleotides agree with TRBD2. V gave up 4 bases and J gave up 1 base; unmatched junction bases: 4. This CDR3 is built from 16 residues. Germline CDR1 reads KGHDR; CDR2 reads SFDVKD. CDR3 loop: CATSEPTSGNTGELFF. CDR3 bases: TGTGCCACCAGTGAACCAACTAGCGGGAACACCGGGGAGCTGTTTTTT.

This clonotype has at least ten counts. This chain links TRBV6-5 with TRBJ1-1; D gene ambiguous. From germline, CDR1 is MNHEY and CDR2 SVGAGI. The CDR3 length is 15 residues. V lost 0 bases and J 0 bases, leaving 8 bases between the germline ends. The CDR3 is CASSYSARLNTEAFF. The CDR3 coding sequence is TGTGCCAGCAGTTACTCGGCCCGCTTGAACACTGAAGCTTTCTTT.

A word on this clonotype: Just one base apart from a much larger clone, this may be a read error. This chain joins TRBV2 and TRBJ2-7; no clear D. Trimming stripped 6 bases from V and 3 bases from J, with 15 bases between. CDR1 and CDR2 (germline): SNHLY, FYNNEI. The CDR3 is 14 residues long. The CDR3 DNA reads TGTGCCAGCAGCGATCAAATAGGGTACTACGAGCAGTACTTC. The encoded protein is CASSDQIGYYEQYF.

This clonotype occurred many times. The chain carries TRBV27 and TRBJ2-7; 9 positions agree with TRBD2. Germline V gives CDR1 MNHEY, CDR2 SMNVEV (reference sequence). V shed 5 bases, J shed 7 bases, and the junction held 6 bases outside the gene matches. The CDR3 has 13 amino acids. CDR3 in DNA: TGTGCCAGCAGTGAGCGGGGGGCGCGGGAGCAGTACTTC. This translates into CASSERGAREQYF.

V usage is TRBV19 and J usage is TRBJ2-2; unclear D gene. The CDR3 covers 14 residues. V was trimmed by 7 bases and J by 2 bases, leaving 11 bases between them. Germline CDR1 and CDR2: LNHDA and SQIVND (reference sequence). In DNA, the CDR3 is TGTGCCAGTAAAATTCAGTATAACACCGGGGAGCTGTTTTTT. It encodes CASKIQYNTGELFF.

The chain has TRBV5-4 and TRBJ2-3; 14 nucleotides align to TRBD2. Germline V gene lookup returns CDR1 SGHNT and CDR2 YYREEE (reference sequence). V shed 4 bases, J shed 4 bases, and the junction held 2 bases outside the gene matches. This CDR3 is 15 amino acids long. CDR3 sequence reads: CASSAGLAGADTQYF. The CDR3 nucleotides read TGTGCCAGCAGCGCGGGACTAGCGGGGGCAGATACGCAGTATTTT.

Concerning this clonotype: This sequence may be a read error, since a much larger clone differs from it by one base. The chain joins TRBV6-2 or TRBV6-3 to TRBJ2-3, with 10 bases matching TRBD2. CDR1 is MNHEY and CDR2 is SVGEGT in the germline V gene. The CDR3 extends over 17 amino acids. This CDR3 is CASGYLPSGGSTDTQYF. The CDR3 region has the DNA TGTGCCAGCGGTTACCTTCCTAGCGGGGGAAGCACAGATACGCAGTATTTT.

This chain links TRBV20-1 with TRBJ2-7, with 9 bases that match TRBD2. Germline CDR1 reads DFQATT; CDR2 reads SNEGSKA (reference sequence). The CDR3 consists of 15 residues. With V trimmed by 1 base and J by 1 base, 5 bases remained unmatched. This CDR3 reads CSARVISGRSYEQYF. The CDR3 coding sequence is TGCAGTGCTAGAGTCATTAGCGGGAGATCCTACGAGCAGTACTTC.

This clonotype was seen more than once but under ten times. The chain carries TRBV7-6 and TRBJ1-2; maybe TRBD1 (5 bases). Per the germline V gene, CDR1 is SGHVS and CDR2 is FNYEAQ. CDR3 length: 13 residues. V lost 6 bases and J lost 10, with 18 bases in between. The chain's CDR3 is CASSLTGTSAYTF. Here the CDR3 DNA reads TGTGCCAGCAGTCTTACCGGGACTTCAGCCTACACCTTC.

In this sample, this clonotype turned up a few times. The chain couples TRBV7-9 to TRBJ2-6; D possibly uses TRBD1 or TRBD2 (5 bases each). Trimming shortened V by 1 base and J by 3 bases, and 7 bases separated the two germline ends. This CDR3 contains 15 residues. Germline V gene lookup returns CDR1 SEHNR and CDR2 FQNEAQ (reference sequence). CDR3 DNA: TGTGCCAGCAGCTTAGTGGGGGTTGGGGCCAACGTCCTGACTTTC. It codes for CASSLVGVGANVLTF.

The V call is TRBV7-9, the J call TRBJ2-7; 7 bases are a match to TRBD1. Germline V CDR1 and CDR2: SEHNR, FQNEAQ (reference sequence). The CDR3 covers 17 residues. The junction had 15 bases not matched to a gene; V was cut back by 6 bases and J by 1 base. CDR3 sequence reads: CASRFLRRDRTSYEQYF. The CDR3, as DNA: TGTGCCAGCAGATTTTTACGCCGGGACAGAACATCCTACGAGCAGTACTTC.

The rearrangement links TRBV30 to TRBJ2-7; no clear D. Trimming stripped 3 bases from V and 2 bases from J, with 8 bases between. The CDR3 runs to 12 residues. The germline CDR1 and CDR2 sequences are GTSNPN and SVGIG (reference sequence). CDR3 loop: CAWSPAAYEQYF. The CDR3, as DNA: TGTGCCTGGAGCCCAGCCGCCTACGAGCAGTACTTC.